One and the same sample provided the 3 T cell receptor beta chains below, sequenced in a study of siplizumab effects on memory and regulatory T cells. The protocol was immunoSEQ multiplex PCR, while the TCRdb copy is restricted to in-frame clones and leaves out a portion. This sample has around 100,000 clones, with about 93% found just once. What was sequenced was non-Treg CD4+ T cells sorted from blood. Receptors were obtained from a human donor in good health.

The chain carries TRBV7-8 and TRBJ2-1; 10 positions agree with TRBD2. In germline, CDR1 is SGHVS, CDR2 FQNEAQ. Unmatched junction bases numbered 5, after V lost 3 bases and J lost 6 bases. This CDR3 contains 15 residues. CDR3 amino acids: CASSFFTSGANEQFF. CDR3 DNA sequence: TGTGCCAGCAGCTTTTTTACTAGCGGGGCCAATGAGCAGTTCTTC. The whole variable domain, filled in from reference TRBV7-8 and TRBJ2-1, reads GAGVSQSPRYKVAKRGQDVALRCDPISGHVSLFWYQQALGQGPEFLTYFQNEAQLDKSGLPSDRFFAERPEGSVSTLKIQRTQQEDSAVYLCASSFFTSGANEQFFGPGTRLTVL.

The chain joins TRBV19 to TRBJ1-5, with 8 nucleotides matching TRBD1. The J segment lost 6 bases and the V segment lost 1 base, leaving 11 bases of the junction unmatched. The CDR3 runs to 17 residues. Germline V gives CDR1 LNHDA, CDR2 SQIVND (reference sequence). CDR3 DNA sequence: TGTGCCAGTAGTATAGTGACCGGGCAGGGGGCGAGTCAGCCCCAGCATTTT. As protein: CASSIVTGQGASQPQHF.

This chain uses TRBV6-1 with TRBJ1-4; D perhaps matches TRBD1 (5 bases). V was clipped by 6 bases and J by 4 bases, with 15 bases between them. The germline V gene has CDR1 MNHNS and CDR2 SASEGT. The CDR3 consists of 15 residues. CDR3 DNA sequence: TGTGCCAGCAGCCCCACGAGGAGGGGTAATGAAAAACTGTTTTTT. This encodes CASSPTRRGNEKLFF.